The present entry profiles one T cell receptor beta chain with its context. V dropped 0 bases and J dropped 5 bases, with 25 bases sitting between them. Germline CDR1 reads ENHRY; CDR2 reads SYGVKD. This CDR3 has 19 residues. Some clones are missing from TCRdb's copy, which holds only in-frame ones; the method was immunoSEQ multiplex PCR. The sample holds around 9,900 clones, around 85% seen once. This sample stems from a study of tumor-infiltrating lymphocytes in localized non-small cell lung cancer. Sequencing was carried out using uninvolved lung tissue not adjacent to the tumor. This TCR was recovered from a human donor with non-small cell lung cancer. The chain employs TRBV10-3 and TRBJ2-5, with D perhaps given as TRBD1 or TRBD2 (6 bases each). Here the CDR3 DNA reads TGTGCCATCAGTGAGTCTCTCGGGAGACAGGTCGTCCTTGGTGAGACCCAGTACTTC. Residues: CAISESLGRQVVLGETQYF.